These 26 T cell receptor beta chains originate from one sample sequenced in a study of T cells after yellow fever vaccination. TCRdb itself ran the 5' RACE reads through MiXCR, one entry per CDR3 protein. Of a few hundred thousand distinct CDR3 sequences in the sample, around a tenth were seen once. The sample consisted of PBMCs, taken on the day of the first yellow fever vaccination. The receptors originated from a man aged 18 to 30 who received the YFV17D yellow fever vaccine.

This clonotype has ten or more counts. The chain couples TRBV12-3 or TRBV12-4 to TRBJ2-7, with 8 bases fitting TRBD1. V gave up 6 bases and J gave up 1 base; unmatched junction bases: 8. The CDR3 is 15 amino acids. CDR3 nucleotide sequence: TGTGCCAGCAGCCCCCGACAGGGGATGTCCTACGAGCAGTACTTC. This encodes CASSPRQGMSYEQYF.

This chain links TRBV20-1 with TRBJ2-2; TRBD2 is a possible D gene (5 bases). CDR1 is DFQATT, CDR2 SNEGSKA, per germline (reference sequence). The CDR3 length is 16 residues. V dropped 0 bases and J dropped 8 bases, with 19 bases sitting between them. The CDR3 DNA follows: TGCAGTGCTAGAGATAGCGCCCGCGGGCCATATGGGGAGCTGTTTTTT. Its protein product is CSARDSARGPYGELFF.

CDR3 nucleotides: TGTGCCAGCAGTGAGTCGCGTGGCTACACCTTC. It encodes CASSESRGYTF. The genes are TRBV6-1 and TRBJ1-2; D not resolved. This CDR3 is built from 11 residues. Germline V lookup: CDR1 MNHNS, CDR2 SASEGT. V was cut by 3 bases and J by 7 bases, with 6 bases left in between.

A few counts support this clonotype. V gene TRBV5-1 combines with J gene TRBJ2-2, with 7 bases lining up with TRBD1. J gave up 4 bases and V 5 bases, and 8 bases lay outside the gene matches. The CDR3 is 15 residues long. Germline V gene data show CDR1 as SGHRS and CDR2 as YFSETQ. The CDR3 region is CASSQGGEPTGELFF. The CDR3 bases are TGCGCCAGCAGTCAAGGGGGCGAACCCACCGGGGAGCTGTTTTTT. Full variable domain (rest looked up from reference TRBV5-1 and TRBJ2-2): KAGVTQTPRYLIKTRGQQVTLSCSPISGHRSVSWYQQTPGQGLQFLFEYFSETQRNKGNFPGRFSGRQFSNSRSEMNVSTLELGDSALYLCASSQGGEPTGELFFGEGSRLTVL.

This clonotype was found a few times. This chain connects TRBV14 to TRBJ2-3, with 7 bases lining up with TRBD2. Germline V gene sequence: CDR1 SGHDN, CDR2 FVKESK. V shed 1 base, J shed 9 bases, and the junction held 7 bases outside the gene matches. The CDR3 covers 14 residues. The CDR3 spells CASSQGAGLETQYF. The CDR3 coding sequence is TGTGCCAGCAGCCAAGGAGCGGGGTTGGAGACGCAGTATTTT. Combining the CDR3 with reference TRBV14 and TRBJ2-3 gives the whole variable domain EAGVTQFPSHSVIEKGQTVTLRCDPISGHDNLYWYRRVMGKEIKFLLHFVKESKQDESGMPNNRFLAERTGGTYSTLKVQPAELEDSGVYFCASSQGAGLETQYFGPGTRLTVL.

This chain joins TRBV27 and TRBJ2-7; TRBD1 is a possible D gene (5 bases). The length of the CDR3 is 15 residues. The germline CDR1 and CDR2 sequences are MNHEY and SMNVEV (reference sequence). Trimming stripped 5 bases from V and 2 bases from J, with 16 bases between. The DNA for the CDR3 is TGTGCCAGCAGTGAAACAGGTTTCTCTCCCTACGAGCAGTACTTC. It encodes CASSETGFSPYEQYF.

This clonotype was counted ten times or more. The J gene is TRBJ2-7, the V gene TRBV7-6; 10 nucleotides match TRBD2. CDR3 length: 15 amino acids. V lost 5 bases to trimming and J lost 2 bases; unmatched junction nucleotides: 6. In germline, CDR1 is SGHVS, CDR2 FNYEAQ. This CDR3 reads CASSHSGGHTYEQYF. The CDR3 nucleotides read TGTGCCAGCAGCCATAGCGGGGGGCATACCTACGAGCAGTACTTC.

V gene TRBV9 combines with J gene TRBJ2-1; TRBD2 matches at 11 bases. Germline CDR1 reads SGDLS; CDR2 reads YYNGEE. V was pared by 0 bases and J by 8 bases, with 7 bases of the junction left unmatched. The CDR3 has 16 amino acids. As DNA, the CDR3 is TGTGCCAGCAGCGTAGGACTGACTAGCGGGGTGGATGAGCAGTTCTTC. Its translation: CASSVGLTSGVDEQFF.

Here the CDR3 DNA reads TGTGCCTGGAGTGTACTTCCGAGCTCCTACAATGAGCAGTTCTTC. This codes for CAWSVLPSSYNEQFF. This chain links TRBV30 with TRBJ2-1; D gene uncertain. The germline V and J ends were trimmed by 0 bases and 0 bases, with 9 bases remaining between them. In germline, CDR1 is GTSNPN, CDR2 SVGIG (reference sequence). The CDR3 covers 15 residues.

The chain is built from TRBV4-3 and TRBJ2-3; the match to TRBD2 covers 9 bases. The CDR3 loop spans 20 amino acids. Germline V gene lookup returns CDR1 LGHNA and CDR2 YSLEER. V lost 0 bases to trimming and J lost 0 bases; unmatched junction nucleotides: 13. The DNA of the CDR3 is TGCGCCAGCAGCCAAGATGGAGGCGGGGGGGCGCCTGGGAGCACAGATACGCAGTATTTT. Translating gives CASSQDGGGGAPGSTDTQYF.

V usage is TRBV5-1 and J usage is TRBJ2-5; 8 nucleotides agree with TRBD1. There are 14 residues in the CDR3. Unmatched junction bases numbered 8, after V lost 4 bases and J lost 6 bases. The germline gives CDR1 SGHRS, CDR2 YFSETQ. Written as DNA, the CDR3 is TGCGCCAGCAGCCACGACAGGGGATGGAAGACCCAGTACTTC. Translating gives CASSHDRGWKTQYF.

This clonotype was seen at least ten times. The CDR3 region is CASSVEGTALGETQYF. DNA for the CDR3: TGTGCCAGCAGCGTAGAGGGGACGGCCCTCGGGGAGACCCAGTACTTC. The rearrangement joins TRBV9 to TRBJ2-5; D may match TRBD1 or TRBD2 (5 bases each). This CDR3 comprises 16 residues. The ends were cut back, 0 bases at V and 5 bases at J, with 17 bases in the middle. Germline assignment: CDR1 SGDLS and CDR2 YYNGEE.

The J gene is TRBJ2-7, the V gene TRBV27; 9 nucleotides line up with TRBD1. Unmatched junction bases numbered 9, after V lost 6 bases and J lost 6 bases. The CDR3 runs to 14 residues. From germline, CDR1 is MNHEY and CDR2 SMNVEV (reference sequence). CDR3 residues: CASRGVGQGIEQYV. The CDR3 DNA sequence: TGTGCCAGCAGGGGGGTGGGACAGGGAATCGAGCAGTACGTC.

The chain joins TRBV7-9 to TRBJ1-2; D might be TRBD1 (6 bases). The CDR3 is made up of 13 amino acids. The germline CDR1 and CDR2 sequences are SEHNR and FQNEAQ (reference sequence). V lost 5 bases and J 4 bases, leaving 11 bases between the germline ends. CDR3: CASSPAGAYGYTF. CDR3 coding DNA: TGTGCCAGCAGCCCGGCAGGGGCCTATGGCTACACCTTC.

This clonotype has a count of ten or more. The CDR3: CATSGRNTEAFF. CDR3 nucleotide sequence: TGTGCCACCAGCGGGAGAAACACTGAAGCTTTCTTT. This chain uses TRBV15 with TRBJ1-1; D not certain. Trimming cost V 5 bases and J 2 bases, with 6 bases left between them. CDR1 is LNHNV and CDR2 is YYDKDF in the germline V gene (reference sequence). The CDR3 has 12 residues.

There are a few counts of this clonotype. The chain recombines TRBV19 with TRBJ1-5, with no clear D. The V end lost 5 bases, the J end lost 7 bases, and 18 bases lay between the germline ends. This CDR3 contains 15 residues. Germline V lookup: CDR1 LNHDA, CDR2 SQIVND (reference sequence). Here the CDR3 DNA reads TGTGCCAGTAGTTGGACGGACCCCCTGCCCCAGCCCCAGCATTTT. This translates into CASSWTDPLPQPQHF.

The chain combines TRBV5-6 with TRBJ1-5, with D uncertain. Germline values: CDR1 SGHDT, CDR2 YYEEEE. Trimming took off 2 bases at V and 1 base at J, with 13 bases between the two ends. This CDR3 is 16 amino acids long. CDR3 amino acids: CASSFMGNGSNQPQHF. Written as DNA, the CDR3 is TGTGCCAGCAGCTTTATGGGCAATGGAAGCAATCAGCCCCAGCATTTT. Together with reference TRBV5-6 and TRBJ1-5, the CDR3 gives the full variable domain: DAGVTQSPTHLIKTRGQQVTLRCSPKSGHDTVSWYQQALGQGPQFIFQYYEEEERQRGNFPDRFSGHQFPNYSSELNVNALLLGDSALYLCASSFMGNGSNQPQHFGDGTRLSIL.

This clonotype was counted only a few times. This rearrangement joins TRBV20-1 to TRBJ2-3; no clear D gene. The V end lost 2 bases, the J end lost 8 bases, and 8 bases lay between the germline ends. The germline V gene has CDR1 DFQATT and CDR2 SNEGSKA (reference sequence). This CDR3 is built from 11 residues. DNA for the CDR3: TGCAGTGCTAGATTAGTGGGTACGCAGTATTTT. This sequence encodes CSARLVGTQYF.

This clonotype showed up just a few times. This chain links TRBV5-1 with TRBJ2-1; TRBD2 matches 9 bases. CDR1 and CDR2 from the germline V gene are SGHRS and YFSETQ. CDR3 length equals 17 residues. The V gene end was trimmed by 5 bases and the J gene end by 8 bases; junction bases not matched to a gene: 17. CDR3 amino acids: CASSPPVGLAGNDEQFF. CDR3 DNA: TGCGCCAGCAGTCCCCCGGTAGGGCTAGCGGGGAACGATGAGCAGTTCTTC.

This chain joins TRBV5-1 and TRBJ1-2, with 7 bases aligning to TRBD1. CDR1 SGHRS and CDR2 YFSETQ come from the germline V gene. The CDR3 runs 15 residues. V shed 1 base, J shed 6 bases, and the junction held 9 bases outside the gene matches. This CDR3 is CASSLLGGGHNGYTF. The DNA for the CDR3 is TGCGCCAGCAGCTTGTTGGGAGGGGGCCACAATGGCTACACCTTC. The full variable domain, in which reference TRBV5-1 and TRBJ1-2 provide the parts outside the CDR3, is KAGVTQTPRYLIKTRGQQVTLSCSPISGHRSVSWYQQTPGQGLQFLFEYFSETQRNKGNFPGRFSGRQFSNSRSEMNVSTLELGDSALYLCASSLLGGGHNGYTFGSGTRLTVV.

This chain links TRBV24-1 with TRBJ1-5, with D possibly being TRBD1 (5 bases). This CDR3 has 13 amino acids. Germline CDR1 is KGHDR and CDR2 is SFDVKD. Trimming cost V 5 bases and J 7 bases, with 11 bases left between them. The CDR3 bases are TGTGCCACCAGTGGGGGCGGCCGGCAGCCCCAGCATTTT. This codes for CATSGGGRQPQHF.

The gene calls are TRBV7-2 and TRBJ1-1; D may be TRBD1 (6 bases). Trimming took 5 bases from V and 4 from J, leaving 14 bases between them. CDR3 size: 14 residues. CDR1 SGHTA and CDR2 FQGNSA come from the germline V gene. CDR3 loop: CASSARQEATEAFF. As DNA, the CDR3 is TGTGCCAGCAGCGCACGACAGGAGGCCACTGAAGCTTTCTTT.

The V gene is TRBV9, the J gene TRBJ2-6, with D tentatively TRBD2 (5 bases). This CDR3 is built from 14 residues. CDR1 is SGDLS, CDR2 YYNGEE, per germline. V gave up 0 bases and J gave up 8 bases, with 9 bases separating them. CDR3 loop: CASSVGGVTNVLTF. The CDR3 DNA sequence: TGTGCCAGCAGCGTAGGGGGAGTAACCAACGTCCTGACTTTC.

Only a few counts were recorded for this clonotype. CDR3: CASSPIGGQETQYF. The CDR3, as DNA: TGTGCCAGCAGTCCCATCGGGGGGCAAGAGACCCAGTACTTC. The chain is built from TRBV28 and TRBJ2-5; 7 nucleotides match TRBD2. Germline V lookup: CDR1 MDHEN, CDR2 SYDVKM. The ends lost 5 bases at V and 2 bases at J; junction bases unmatched: 5. CDR3 length: 14 residues.

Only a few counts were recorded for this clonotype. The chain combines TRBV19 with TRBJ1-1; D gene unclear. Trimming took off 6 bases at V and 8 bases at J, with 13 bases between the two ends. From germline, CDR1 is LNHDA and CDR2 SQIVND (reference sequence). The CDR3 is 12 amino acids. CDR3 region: CASRSPAFEAFF. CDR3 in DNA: TGTGCCAGTAGGTCGCCAGCTTTCGAAGCTTTCTTT.

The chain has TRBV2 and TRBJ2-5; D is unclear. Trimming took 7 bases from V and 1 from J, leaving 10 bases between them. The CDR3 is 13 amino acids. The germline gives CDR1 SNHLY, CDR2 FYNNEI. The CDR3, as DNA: TGTGCCAGCAATCTGGGCAGCCAAGAGACCCAGTACTTC. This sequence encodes CASNLGSQETQYF.